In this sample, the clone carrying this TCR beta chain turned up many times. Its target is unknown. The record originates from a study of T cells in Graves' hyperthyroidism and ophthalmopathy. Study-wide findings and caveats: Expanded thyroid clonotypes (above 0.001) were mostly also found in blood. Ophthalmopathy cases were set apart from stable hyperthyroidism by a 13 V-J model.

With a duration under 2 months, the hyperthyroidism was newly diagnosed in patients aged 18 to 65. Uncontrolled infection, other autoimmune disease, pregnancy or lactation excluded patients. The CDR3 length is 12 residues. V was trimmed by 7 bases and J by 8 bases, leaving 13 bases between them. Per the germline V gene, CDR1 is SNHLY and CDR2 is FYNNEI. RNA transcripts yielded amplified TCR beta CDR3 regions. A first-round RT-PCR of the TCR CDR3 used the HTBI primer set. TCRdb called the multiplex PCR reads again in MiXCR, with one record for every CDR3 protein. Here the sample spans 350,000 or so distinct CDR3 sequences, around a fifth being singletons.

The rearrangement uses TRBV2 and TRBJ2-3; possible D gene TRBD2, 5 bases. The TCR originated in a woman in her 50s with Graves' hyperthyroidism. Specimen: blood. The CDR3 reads CASTARGGTQYF. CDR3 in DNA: TGTGCCAGCACCGCGAGAGGAGGTACGCAGTATTTT.